This TCR beta chain was profiled in a study of PD-1 blockade in classical Hodgkin lymphoma (dated by TCRdb to between 2020 and 2021). Background for the entire study: The study used CyTOF and TCR beta sequencing to define a peripheral blood immune signature of response to PD-1 blockade in classical Hodgkin lymphoma.

Points on this clone: Its antigen is currently not known. Nothing much larger sits one base from this clone, and base qualities are not available.

The Qiagen DNeasy kit was used to extract genomic DNA both from unsorted PBMCs and from the negatively selected CD4+ and CD8+ fractions. TCR beta CDR3 regions were amplified by immunoSEQ multiplex PCR using primers annealing to V and J segments. Amplification bias was minimized using a synthetic immune receptor repertoire, and residual bias was removed computationally after sequencing. On the authors' methods: Custom Python scripts were used to quantify repertoire diversity as the Shannon entropy index. Unsorted, CD4+ and CD8+ repertoires were examined separately, except in combined analyses, for which CD4+ and CD8+ sequences were merged in silico. This immuneACCESS table, as held by TCRdb, lists in-frame sequences with V and J called but not all clones. Of the missing ones, under half trace to an unresolved V gene in checked studies; the others have no known cause. V, J and clone size are taken as reported in that table, and D and trimming were inferred from the DNA itself. The sample table records tens of thousands of clones; about 93% of these occur just once. Clones ranked in the top ten supply over 2.5% of the sample.

Results the study describes overall, beyond this receptor: Baseline TCR diversity was reported as lower in newly diagnosed patients than in healthy donors, and lower still in relapsed/refractory patients. Only a single clinical trial cohort was studied, and what caused the repertoire differences, possibly disease activity or prior therapy, remained undefined.

The label giving this sample's time point can be read as: newly diagnosed, previously untreated cHL patient sample. As a comparison group for the relapsed/refractory trial patients, PBMCs from patients with newly diagnosed, previously untreated classical Hodgkin lymphoma were sequenced. After peripheral blood was drawn into 8 mL Vacutainer Cell Preparation Tubes, PBMCs were isolated by centrifugation and then cryopreserved. Sequences SGHVS (CDR1) and FQNEAQ (CDR2) are obtained from the germline V gene. Trimming at the junction amounts to 7 bases on V and 2 bases on J, and the germline ends lie 9 bases apart. Spanning cysteine to phenylalanine, the CDR3 consists of 13 amino acids. Solely the CDR3 DNA is kept, with 39 bases framed from the first base.

Material for sequencing was peripheral blood mononuclear cells (PBMCs). Recombination joined TRBV7-8 with TRBJ1-5; tentative D gene TRBD1, with 5 bases matching. The TCR comes from a human donor with classical Hodgkin lymphoma. The sequenced DNA: TGTGCCAGCACCCGAGGGGGCAATCAGCCCCAGCATTTT. Its coded protein is CASTRGGNQPQHF.